This T cell receptor (beta chain) was recorded in a study of OX40 agonist ivuxolimab in advanced cancers. Study details: Patients were treated with intravenous ivuxolimab, dosed at 0.01 to 10 mg/kg and infused every 2 weeks. Age averaged around 58 years (range roughly 23 to 79), and 70% to 85% were male.

Trimming took 3 bases from V and 4 from J, leaving 6 bases between them. CDR1 and CDR2 from the germline V gene are SNHLY and FYNNEI. The CDR3 contains 12 residues. The method was immunoSEQ multiplex PCR; TCRdb's version includes in-frame clones alone and lacks a portion of them. The table lists some 80,000 clones, approximately 89% of them singletons. The J gene is TRBJ1-2, the V gene TRBV2, with D tentatively TRBD1 (5 bases). This receptor was obtained from an adult with an advanced solid tumor such as melanoma, head and neck, liver or kidney cancer. Material: CD4+ or CD8+ T cells sorted from blood, obtained in a trial of the OX40 agonist ivuxolimab. CDR3 sequence: CASSETVYGYTF. In DNA form, the CDR3 reads TGTGCCAGCAGTGAGACAGTCTATGGCTACACCTTC.